This TCR beta chain was identified during a study of shared clonotypes between healthy human individuals. Study results and caveats: Larger estimated richness was generally seen in naive subsets than in memory subsets. Owing to a small donor count, the genetic and exposure-history diversity represented was limited. Rarefaction showed sorted-subset sequencing was incomplete despite large depth.

The data were produced by immunoSEQ multiplex PCR, yet TCRdb's version contains in-frame clones alone and is incomplete. The table lists roughly 520,000 clones, around 96% of them singletons. V shed 1 base, J shed 3 bases, and the junction held 12 bases outside the gene matches. The germline V gene has CDR1 SEHNR and CDR2 FQNEAQ (reference sequence). The CDR3 extends over 18 amino acids. Every one of the donors was a Caucasian adult that lived in Nashville, Tennessee. About this clone itself: Its antigen is undetermined.

The chain employs TRBV7-9 and TRBJ1-3; 7 bases match TRBD1. The sample consisted of naive CD4+ T cells sorted from blood. Sample subset: CD45RA+ positively selected. The TCR was taken from a woman aged 30 to 39 in good health. The CDR3 loop reads CASSLVHARDSYGNTIYF. The CDR3 region has the DNA TGTGCCAGCAGCTTAGTCCACGCTCGGGACAGTTATGGAAACACCATATATTTT. The variable domain in full, completed from reference TRBV7-9 and TRBJ1-3, reads DTGVSQNPRHKITKRGQNVTFRCDPISEHNRLYWYRQTLGQGPEFLTYFQNEAQLEKSRLLSDRFSAERPKGSFSTLEIQRTEQGDSAMYLCASSLVHARDSYGNTIYFGEGSWLTVV.